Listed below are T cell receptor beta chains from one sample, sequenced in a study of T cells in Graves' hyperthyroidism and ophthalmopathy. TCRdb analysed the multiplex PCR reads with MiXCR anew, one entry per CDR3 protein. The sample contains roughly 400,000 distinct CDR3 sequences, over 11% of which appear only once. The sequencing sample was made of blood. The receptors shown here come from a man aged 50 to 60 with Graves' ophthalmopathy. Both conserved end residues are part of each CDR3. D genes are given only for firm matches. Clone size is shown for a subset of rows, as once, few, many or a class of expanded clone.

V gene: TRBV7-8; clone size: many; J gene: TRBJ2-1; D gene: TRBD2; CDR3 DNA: TGTGCCAGCAGCTTAGCGGGGGTTGGGGCGGGAGGTGGCGAGCAGTTCTTC; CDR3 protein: CASSLAGVGAGGGEQFF
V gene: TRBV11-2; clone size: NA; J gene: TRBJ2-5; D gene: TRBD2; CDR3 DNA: TGTGCCAGCAGCTGGAGCGGGGGAGGAATCAGAGAGACCCAGTACTTC; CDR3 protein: CASSWSGGGIRETQYF
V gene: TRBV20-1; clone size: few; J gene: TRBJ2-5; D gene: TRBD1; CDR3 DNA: TGCAGTGCCAGTGTAGCAGGGGGACAAGAGACCCAGTACTTC; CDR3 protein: CSASVAGGQETQYF
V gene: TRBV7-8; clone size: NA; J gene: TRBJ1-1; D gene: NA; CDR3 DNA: TGTGCCAGCAGCTTTACCAGGGTTCGTAACACTGAAGCTTTCTTT; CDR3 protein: CASSFTRVRNTEAFF
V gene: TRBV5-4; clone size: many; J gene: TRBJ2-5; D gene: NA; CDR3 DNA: TGTGCCAGCAGCCTAGGGAGCCGCCTCAACCAAGAGACCCAGTACTTC; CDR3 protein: CASSLGSRLNQETQYF
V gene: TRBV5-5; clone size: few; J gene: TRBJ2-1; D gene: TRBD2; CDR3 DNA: TGTGCCAGCAGCTTCGGGAGGGCCCTCAGCTCCTACAATGAGCAGTTCTTC; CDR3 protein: CASSFGRALSSYNEQFF
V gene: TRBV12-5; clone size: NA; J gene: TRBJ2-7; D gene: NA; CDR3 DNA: TGTGCTAGTGGGCGGACGGGACGGCCGGCCTACGGGCAGTACTTC; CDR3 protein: CASGRTGRPAYGQYF
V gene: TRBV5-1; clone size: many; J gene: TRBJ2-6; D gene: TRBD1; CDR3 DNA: TGCGCCAGCAGCCACGGGACAGGGTGGCCCTCTGGGGCCAACGTCCTGACTTTC; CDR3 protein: CASSHGTGWPSGANVLTF
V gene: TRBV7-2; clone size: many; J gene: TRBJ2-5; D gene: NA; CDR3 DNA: TGTGCCAGCAGCTTCCCGGCAGCTAGCACGGAGACCCAGTACTTC; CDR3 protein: CASSFPAASTETQYF
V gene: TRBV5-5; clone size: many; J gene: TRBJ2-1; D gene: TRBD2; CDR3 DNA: TGTGCCAGCAGCCTTATCGTGACTAGCGGGAGAGGGCATGAGCAGTTCTTC; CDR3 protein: CASSLIVTSGRGHEQFF
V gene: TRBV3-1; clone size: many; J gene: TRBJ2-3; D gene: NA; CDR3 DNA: TGTGCCAGCAGCCGGGACTCTAGCACAGATACGCAGTATTTT; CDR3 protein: CASSRDSSTDTQYF
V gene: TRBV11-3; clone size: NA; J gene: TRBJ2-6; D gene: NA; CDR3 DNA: TGTGCCAGCAGCTTAGATGGAACAGGGAGTTTTGCTGGGGCCAACGTCCTGACTTTC; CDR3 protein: CASSLDGTGSFAGANVLTF
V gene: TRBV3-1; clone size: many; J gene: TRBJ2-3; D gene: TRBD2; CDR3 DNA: TGTGCCAGCAGCCTGCCGCCGGGACTAGCGGGAGGAATAGCACATGATACGCAGTATTTT; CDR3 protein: CASSLPPGLAGGIAHDTQYF
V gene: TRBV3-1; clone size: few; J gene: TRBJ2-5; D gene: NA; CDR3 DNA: TGTGCCAGCAGCCAAGTGTTAGGGTCTTTGCAGACCCAGTACTTC; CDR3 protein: CASSQVLGSLQTQYF
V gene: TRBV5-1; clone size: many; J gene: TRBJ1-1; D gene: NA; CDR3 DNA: TGCGCCAGCAGCCCGCTTTTGGGGGGGGCGAGTGGGACTGAAGCTTTCTTT; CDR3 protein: CASSPLLGGASGTEAFF
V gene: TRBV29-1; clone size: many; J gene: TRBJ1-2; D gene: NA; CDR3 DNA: TGCAGCGTTGAACCAGACGGAACTAACTATGGCTACACCTTC; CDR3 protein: CSVEPDGTNYGYTF
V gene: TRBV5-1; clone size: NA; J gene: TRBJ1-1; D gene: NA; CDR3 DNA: TGCGCCAGCAGCTCGACAGTCCCCGGGACAACTGAGGCTTTCTTT; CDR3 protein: CASSSTVPGTTEAFF
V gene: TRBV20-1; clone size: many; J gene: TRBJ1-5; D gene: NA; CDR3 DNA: TGCAGTGCCCAGACCGGCAGTAGCAATCAGCCCCAGCATTTT; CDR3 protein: CSAQTGSSNQPQHF
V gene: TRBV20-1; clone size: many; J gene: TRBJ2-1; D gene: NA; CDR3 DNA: TGCAGTGCCCGGGATGGGCTAGCAAGGCATGAGCAGTTCTTC; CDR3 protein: CSARDGLARHEQFF
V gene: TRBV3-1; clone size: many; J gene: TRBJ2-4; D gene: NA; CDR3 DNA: TGTGCCAGCAGCCAAGATTTCACAGGTTTAGAGGCCTCCTTAGCCAAAAACATTCAGTACTTC; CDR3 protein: CASSQDFTGLEASLAKNIQYF
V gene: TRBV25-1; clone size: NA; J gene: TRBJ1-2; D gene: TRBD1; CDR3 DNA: TGTGCCAGCAGTGAATATAAGCAGGGGGCCGTGGAAGGCTACACCTTC; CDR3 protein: CASSEYKQGAVEGYTF
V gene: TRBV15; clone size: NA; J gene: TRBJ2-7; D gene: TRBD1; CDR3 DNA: TGTGCCACCACAAGGGACAGGGGACACGAGCAGTACTTC; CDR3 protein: CATTRDRGHEQYF
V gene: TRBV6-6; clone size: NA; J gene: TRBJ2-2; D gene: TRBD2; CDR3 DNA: TGTGCCAGCACCCACGGAGCCAGCGGGATGCCCCGGGGGGTCACCGGGGAGCTGTTTTTT; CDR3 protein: CASTHGASGMPRGVTGELFF
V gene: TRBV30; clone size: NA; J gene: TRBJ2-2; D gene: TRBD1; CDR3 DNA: TGTGCCTGGAGTGTAAGGACAGGCCAAGGTTGGGAGCTGTTTTTT; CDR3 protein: CAWSVRTGQGWELFF
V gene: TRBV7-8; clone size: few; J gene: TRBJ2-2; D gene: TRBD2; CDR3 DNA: TGTGCCTCGGTTCGGGGGGGGCTGGCCGGGGAGCTGTTTTTT; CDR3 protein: CASVRGGLAGELFF
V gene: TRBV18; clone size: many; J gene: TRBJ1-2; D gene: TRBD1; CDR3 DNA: TGTGCCAGCTCACGGGACAGGGGTTCCTATGGCTACACCTTC; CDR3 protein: CASSRDRGSYGYTF
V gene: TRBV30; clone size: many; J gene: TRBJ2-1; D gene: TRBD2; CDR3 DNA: TGTGCCTTTGGACTAGCGGGTAGGGAGCAGTTCTTC; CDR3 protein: CAFGLAGREQFF
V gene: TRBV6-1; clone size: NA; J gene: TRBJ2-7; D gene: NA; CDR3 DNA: TGTGCCAGCAGTGGAGTGGACAGCTCGCGCGAGCAGTACTTC; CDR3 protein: CASSGVDSSREQYF
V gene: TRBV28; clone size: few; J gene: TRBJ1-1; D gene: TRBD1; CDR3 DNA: TGTGCCAGCAGTTTGGACAGGGGGAAATCTTTCTTT; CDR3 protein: CASSLDRGKSFF
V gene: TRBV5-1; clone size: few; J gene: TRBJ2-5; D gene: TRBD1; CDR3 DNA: TGCGCCAGCCGGATGGACAGGGGGGAATTCATGGCGGCCGAGACCCAGTACTTC; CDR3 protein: CASRMDRGEFMAAETQYF
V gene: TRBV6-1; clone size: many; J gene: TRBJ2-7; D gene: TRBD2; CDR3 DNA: TGTGCCAGCAGTGAAGATACAGCGGGAGGTGTCTACGAGCAGTACTTC; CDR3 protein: CASSEDTAGGVYEQYF
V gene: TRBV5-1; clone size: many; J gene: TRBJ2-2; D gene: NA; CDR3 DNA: TGCGCCAGCAAATTCTCCACGACCGGGGAGCTGTTTTTT; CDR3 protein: CASKFSTTGELFF
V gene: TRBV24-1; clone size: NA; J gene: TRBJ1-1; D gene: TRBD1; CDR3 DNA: TGTGCCACCAGTGAACTCCGGGACAGGGGGTCCGGTTTGAACACTGAAGCTTTCTTT; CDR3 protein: CATSELRDRGSGLNTEAFF
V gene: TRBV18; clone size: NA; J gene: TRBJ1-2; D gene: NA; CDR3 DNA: TGTGCCAGCTCCCCCGGGAACAGAAACTATGGCTACACCTTC; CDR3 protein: CASSPGNRNYGYTF
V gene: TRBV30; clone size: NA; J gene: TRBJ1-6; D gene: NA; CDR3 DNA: TGTGCCCGCCAGGGGTCCGATAATTCACCCCTCCACTTT; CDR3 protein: CARQGSDNSPLHF
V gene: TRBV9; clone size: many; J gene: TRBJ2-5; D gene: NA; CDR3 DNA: TGTGCCAGCAGCACCACACTAAACCAAGAGACCCAGTACTTC; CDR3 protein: CASSTTLNQETQYF
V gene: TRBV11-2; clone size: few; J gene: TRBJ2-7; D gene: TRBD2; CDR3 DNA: TGTGCCAGCACCAAAGGGGCGGGAGGGACCTCCTACGAGCAGTACTTC; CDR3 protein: CASTKGAGGTSYEQYF
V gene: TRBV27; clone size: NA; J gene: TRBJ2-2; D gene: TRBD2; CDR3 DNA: TGTGCCAGCAAAGCGGGAGCGAGCACCGGGGAGCTGTTTTTT; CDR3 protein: CASKAGASTGELFF
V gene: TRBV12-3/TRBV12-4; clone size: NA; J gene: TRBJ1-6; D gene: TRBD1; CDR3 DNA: TGTGCCAGCAGATCCGGGACAGGGGGCAAAAGGTCCTATAATTCACCCCTCCACTTT; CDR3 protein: CASRSGTGGKRSYNSPLHF
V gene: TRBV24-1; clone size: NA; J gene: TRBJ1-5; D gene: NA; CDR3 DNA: TGTGCCACCAGTTCGTTGAATCAGCCCCAGCATTTT; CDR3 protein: CATSSLNQPQHF
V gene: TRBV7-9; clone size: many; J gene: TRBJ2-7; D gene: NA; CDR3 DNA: TGTGCCAGCAGCTCCAGGGGAAGGGGATACGAGCAGTACTTC; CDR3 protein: CASSSRGRGYEQYF
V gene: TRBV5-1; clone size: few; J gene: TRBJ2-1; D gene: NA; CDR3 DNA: TGCGCCAGCAGTTTTTTGAGGGCAAATGAGCAGTTCTTC; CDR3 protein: CASSFLRANEQFF
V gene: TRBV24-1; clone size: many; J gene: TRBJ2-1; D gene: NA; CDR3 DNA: TGTGCCACCAGTGATTTGCGGGGATCGAGCTCCTACAATGAGCAGTTCTTC; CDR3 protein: CATSDLRGSSSYNEQFF
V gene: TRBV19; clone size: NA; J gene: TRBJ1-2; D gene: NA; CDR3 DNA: TGTGCCAGTAGTATGATCGCCAAGGCGGGAGGAGAGGGCTACACCTTC; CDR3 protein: CASSMIAKAGGEGYTF
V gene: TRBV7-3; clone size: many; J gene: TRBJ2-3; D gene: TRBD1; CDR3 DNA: TGTGCCAGCAGCTTGGGACAGCACACAGATACGCAGTATTTT; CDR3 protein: CASSLGQHTDTQYF
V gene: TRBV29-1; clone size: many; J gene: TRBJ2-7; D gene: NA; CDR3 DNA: TGCAGCGCGGGACACCTCCCGAACGAGCAGTACTTC; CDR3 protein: CSAGHLPNEQYF
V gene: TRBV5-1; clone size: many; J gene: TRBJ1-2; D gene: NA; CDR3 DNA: TGCGCCAGCAGCTTGTACCCGACAGGCAGGGACACCACCTATGGCTACACCTTC; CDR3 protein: CASSLYPTGRDTTYGYTF
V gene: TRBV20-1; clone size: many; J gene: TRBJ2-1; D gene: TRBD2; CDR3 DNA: TGCAGTGCTAGCCCTTGGACTAGCCGCTTCGATGAGCAGTTCTTC; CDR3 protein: CSASPWTSRFDEQFF